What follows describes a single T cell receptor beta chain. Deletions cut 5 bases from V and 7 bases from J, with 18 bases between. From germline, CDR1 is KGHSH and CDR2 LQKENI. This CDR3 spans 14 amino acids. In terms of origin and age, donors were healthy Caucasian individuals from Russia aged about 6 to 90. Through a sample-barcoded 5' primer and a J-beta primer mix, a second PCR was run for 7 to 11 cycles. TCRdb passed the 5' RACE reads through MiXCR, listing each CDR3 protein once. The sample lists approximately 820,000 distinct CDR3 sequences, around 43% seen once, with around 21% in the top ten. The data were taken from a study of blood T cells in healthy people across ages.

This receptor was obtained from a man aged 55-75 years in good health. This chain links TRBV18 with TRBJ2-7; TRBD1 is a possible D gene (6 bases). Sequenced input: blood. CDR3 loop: CASSIRQDASEQYF. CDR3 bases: TGTGCCAGCTCAATAAGACAGGACGCCTCTGAGCAGTACTTC.